This TCR beta chain comes out of a study of identical twins. V was pared by 6 bases and J by 1 base, with 7 bases of the junction left unmatched. The CDR3 loop spans 15 amino acids. Germline lookup yields CDR1 SGHTA and CDR2 FQGNSA. Addition of a universal primer site occurred through template switching, and cDNA carried unique molecular identifiers. A single record per CDR3 protein comes from TCRdb applying MiXCR to the 5' RACE reads. The data hold around 670,000 distinct CDR3 sequences, with roughly 6% observed a single time. This clonotype was seen a handful of times. Its antigen is as yet unknown. General study points: Low generation-probability sequences were in excess among twin-shared out-of-frame alpha sequences.

The origin of this receptor is a young man in good health. Sequencing input: naive T cells sorted from blood. This sequence joins TRBV7-2 and TRBJ2-3, with TRBD1 matching 7 bases. The CDR3 spells CASRPDRVGTDTQYF. The CDR3 nucleotides are TGTGCCAGCAGACCTGACAGGGTTGGCACAGATACGCAGTATTTT.